The 14 T cell receptor beta chains reported below all come from one sample, sequenced in a study of cytomegalovirus exposure and HLA in healthy donors (dated by TCRdb to 2016 to 2017). The library was made by the immunoSEQ multiplex PCR assay. For the multiplex PCR, a mixture combining 60 forward primers for TCR Vbeta segments and 13 reverse primers for TCR Jbeta segments was used. Drawn from immuneACCESS, this table holds only the in-frame rearrangements with V and J called that TCRdb kept. Clones are partly lost; checked studies trace under half to an unresolved V gene and leave the rest unexplained. The sample profile shows approximately 150,000 clones; roughly 73% of them were found once. The ten largest make up approximately 10% of the sample. Source material: PBMCs. Receptors originate from a man between 18 and 29 years old in good health and CMV-seropositive.

The chain couples TRBV28 to TRBJ2-6, with TRBD1 matching over 8 bases. The V segment lost 5 bases and the J segment 2 bases; nucleotides outside the gene matches: 14. Germline values: CDR1 MDHEN, CDR2 SYDVKM. There are 19 residues in the CDR3. CDR3 loop: CASSILRAGGAAGANVLTF. The CDR3 nucleotides read TGTGCCAGCAGTATCCTCCGGGCAGGGGGCGCGGCTGGGGCCAACGTCCTGACTTTC.

This rearrangement joins TRBV7-8 to TRBJ2-7; 10 nucleotides match TRBD1. The CDR3 length is 14 residues. V lost 5 bases and J lost 5; bases outside the gene matches: 6. Per the germline V gene, CDR1 is SGHVS and CDR2 is FQNEAQ. The DNA of the CDR3 is TGTGCCAGCAGCCGTATGGGACAGGGGAACGAGCAGTACTTC. Residues: CASSRMGQGNEQYF.

In this sample, this clone turned up once. This chain connects TRBV11-3 to TRBJ1-5, with D tentatively TRBD1 (5 bases). V lost 5 bases and J 6 bases, leaving 8 bases between the germline ends. The germline CDR1 and CDR2 sequences are SGHNT and YENEEA. This CDR3 region has 12 residues. CDR3 sequence reads: CASSTQGQPQHF. The CDR3 nucleotides are TGTGCCAGCAGCACCCAGGGTCAGCCCCAGCATTTT.

Here the CDR3 DNA reads TGTGCCAGCACCCCGGACTTTCTGAAAAAGGATGAGCAGTTCTTC. Protein product: CASTPDFLKKDEQFF. This rearrangement joins TRBV7-9 to TRBJ2-1, with a possible D match to TRBD2 (5 bases). Germline loops: CDR1 SEHNR, CDR2 FQNEAQ (reference sequence). V dropped 7 bases and J dropped 8 bases, with 21 bases sitting between them. The CDR3 runs to 15 residues.

This rearrangement joins TRBV7-9 to TRBJ1-5, with a possible D match to TRBD1 (6 bases). Per the germline V gene, CDR1 is SEHNR and CDR2 is FQNEAQ (reference sequence). Trimming removed 3 bases at V and 4 bases at J, with 10 bases between. The CDR3 consists of 14 residues. CDR3 amino acids: CASSFGQPNQPQHF. Here the CDR3 DNA reads TGTGCCAGCAGCTTCGGACAGCCAAATCAGCCCCAGCATTTT.

V and J are TRBV7-2 and TRBJ2-5, with no clear D. This CDR3 contains 13 residues. The V end lost 2 bases, the J end lost 5 bases, and 9 bases lay between the germline ends. Germline V gene sequence: CDR1 SGHTA, CDR2 FQGNSA. The CDR3 DNA reads TGTGCCAGCAGCTTAAATTCCCAGGAGACCCAGTACTTC. This gives the protein CASSLNSQETQYF. The complete variable domain, with remaining parts taken from reference TRBV7-2 and TRBJ2-5, reads GAGVSQSPSNKVTEKGKDVELRCDPISGHTALYWYRQSLGQGLEFLIYFQGNSAPDKSGLPSDRFSAERTGGSVSTLTIQRTQQEDSAVYLCASSLNSQETQYFGPGTRLLVL.

The chain uses TRBV6-1 and TRBJ2-1; 8 nucleotides align to TRBD2. V shed 4 bases, J shed 5 bases, and the junction held 4 bases outside the gene matches. CDR3 length equals 14 residues. Germline CDR1 reads MNHNS; CDR2 reads SASEGT. The CDR3 DNA follows: TGTGCCAGCAGTGGACTAGCGAGACACAATGAGCAGTTCTTC. Translated: CASSGLARHNEQFF.

The chain carries TRBV27 and TRBJ1-5; 7 bases agree with TRBD1. Looked up from germline, CDR1 is MNHEY and CDR2 is SMNVEV (reference sequence). The CDR3 is 12 residues long. V gave up 7 bases and J gave up 7 bases; unmatched junction bases: 4. The CDR3 DNA sequence: TGTGCCAGCACGACAGGGAAACAGCCCCAGCATTTT. Its translation: CASTTGKQPQHF.

The chain carries TRBV28 and TRBJ2-7, with 7 bases identical to TRBD1. Germline V lookup: CDR1 MDHEN, CDR2 SYDVKM. V shed 6 bases, J shed 5 bases, and the junction held 10 bases outside the gene matches. The CDR3 is made up of 14 amino acids. This CDR3 is CASSSGTVPNEQYF. CDR3 DNA sequence: TGTGCCAGCAGCTCCGGGACAGTCCCCAACGAGCAGTACTTC.

The chain joins TRBV7-9 to TRBJ2-7; no firm D call. The CDR3 totals 13 residues. Per germline, CDR1 SEHNR and CDR2 FQNEAQ (reference sequence). V dropped 5 bases and J dropped 0 bases, with 8 bases sitting between them. CDR3 coding DNA: TGTGCCAGCAGCCTGGAGAGCTCCTACGAGCAGTACTTC. It translates to CASSLESSYEQYF.

The rearrangement uses TRBV5-1 and TRBJ2-4; 10 positions match TRBD2. In germline, CDR1 is SGHRS, CDR2 YFSETQ. Unmatched junction bases numbered 5, after V lost 0 bases and J lost 5 bases. This CDR3 contains 16 residues. The chain's CDR3 is CASSLASGRVENIQYF. In nucleotides, the CDR3 is TGCGCCAGCAGCTTGGCAAGCGGGAGGGTGGAAAACATTCAGTACTTC.

The chain combines TRBV28 with TRBJ2-3; 8 bases agree with TRBD1. After removal of 2 bases from V and 4 bases from J, the junction contained 5 bases not matched to a gene. Germline V lookup: CDR1 MDHEN, CDR2 SYDVKM. The CDR3 covers 15 residues. In DNA, the CDR3 is TGTGCCAGCAGTTTAGGCCAGGGGGCGGCAGATACGCAGTATTTT. Its protein is CASSLGQGAADTQYF.

The rearrangement uses TRBV12-5 and TRBJ1-1, with a tentative D call TRBD1 (6 bases). The germline V and J ends were trimmed by 1 base and 11 bases, with 14 bases remaining between them. The CDR3 extends over 13 amino acids. Germline V gene data show CDR1 as LGHNT and CDR2 as FRNRAP. The CDR3 here is CASGLGGAGEAFF. The DNA for the CDR3 is TGTGCTAGTGGTTTGGGGGGCGCAGGGGAGGCTTTCTTT. Combining the CDR3 with reference TRBV12-5 and TRBJ1-1 gives the whole variable domain DARVTQTPRHKVTEMGQEVTMRCQPILGHNTVFWYRQTMMQGLELLAYFRNRAPLDDSGMPKDRFSAEMPDATLATLKIQPSEPRDSAVYFCASGLGGAGEAFFGQGTRLTVV.

V usage is TRBV5-1 and J usage is TRBJ2-7, with 15 bases fitting TRBD2. CDR3 length: 18 residues. V trimming: 3 bases; J trimming: 3 bases; junction bases outside the gene matches: 10. CDR1 and CDR2 (germline): SGHRS, YFSETQ. CDR3 sequence reads: CASSSGLAGGDLNYEQYF. CDR3 DNA sequence: TGCGCCAGCAGCTCGGGACTAGCGGGAGGTGATTTAAACTACGAGCAGTACTTC.